This T cell receptor (beta chain) was recorded in a study of shared clonotypes between healthy human individuals. Overall study results and limits: A small donor pool kept down the genetic and exposure-history diversity that was represented. Shared clonotypes across all four donors exceeded non-shared ones in generation probability.

In regard to this clone: Its antigen remains unknown.

V was cut by 2 bases and J by 1 base, with 15 bases left in between. Germline V gene sequence: CDR1 SGHTA, CDR2 FQGNSA. CDR3 length: 17 amino acids. The assay used deep level. Repertoires were generated with immunoSEQ multiplex PCR, while TCRdb's copy carries only in-frame clones and drops some. This table has some 2,400,000 clones, approximately 96% appearing once. A CD45RA+ naive subset and a CD45RA-negative memory subset were split from CD4+ cells. This chain joins TRBV7-2 and TRBJ1-5; tentative D call: TRBD1 (6 bases). Sequencing was carried out using naive CD4+ T cells sorted from blood. Subset here: CD45RA+ positively selected. This clonotype was sampled from a man aged 18 to 29 in good health. CDR3 nucleotide sequence: TGTGCCAGCAGCTTAATTTCTACAGGGAGGAGCAATCAGCCCCAGCATTTT. Translated, it gives CASSLISTGRSNQPQHF.